The 27 T cell receptor beta chains given below trace back to one sample, sequenced in a study of technical replicates of blood from several donors. Using immunoSEQ multiplex PCR, the repertoire was profiled, and TCRdb retains in-frame clones only, with some absent. The sample has under 80,000 clones; 80% to 95% are singletons. The source material was T cells isolated from PBMCs. All receptors come from a human donor in good health. Some clones in this sample may be carry-over from other donors' samples.

The chain links TRBV15 to TRBJ2-3; unclear D gene. With 6 bases removed from V and 0 bases from J, the gap between germline ends came to 10 bases. The CDR3 has 14 amino acids. CDR1 and CDR2 from the germline V gene are LNHNV and YYDKDF (reference sequence). CDR3 amino acids: CATSDSYSTDTQYF. CDR3 DNA: TGTGCCACCAGTGATTCCTACAGCACAGATACGCAGTATTTT.

The V gene is TRBV30, the J gene TRBJ2-1; 9 bases are a match to TRBD2. The V gene's germline CDR1 is GTSNPN and CDR2 SVGIG (reference sequence). This CDR3 spans 12 amino acids. The CDR3 spells CAVAGEDDEQFF. The DNA for the CDR3 is TGTGCTGTAGCGGGAGAGGACGATGAGCAGTTCTTC.

The chain links TRBV28 to TRBJ2-5, with 8 bases that match TRBD2. Per the germline V gene, CDR1 is MDHEN and CDR2 is SYDVKM. V was pared by 5 bases and J by 9 bases, with 5 bases of the junction left unmatched. The CDR3 extends over 12 amino acids. The CDR3 is CASSQGLGAQYF. CDR3 in DNA: TGTGCCAGCAGTCAGGGACTAGGGGCCCAGTACTTC.

The chain employs TRBV25-1 and TRBJ2-6; 7 bases line up with TRBD1. This CDR3 comprises 16 residues. J was trimmed by 4 bases and V by 4 bases; bases with no gene match: 7. Germline V lookup: CDR1 MGHDK, CDR2 SYGVNS. CDR3 DNA: TGTGCCAGCAGTGGCTTAACAGGGGAAGGGGCCAACGTCCTGACTTTC. Residues: CASSGLTGEGANVLTF.

The chain recombines TRBV30 with TRBJ2-7; 16 bases align to TRBD2. The V gene's germline CDR1 is GTSNPN and CDR2 SVGIG (reference sequence). The CDR3 covers 16 residues. The junction had 6 bases not matched to a gene; V was cut back by 5 bases and J by 2 bases. CDR3 residues: CAWAGTSGRAPYEQYF. Here the CDR3 DNA reads TGTGCCTGGGCCGGGACTAGCGGGAGGGCCCCCTACGAGCAGTACTTC.

The genes are TRBV7-2 and TRBJ2-2; a possible D gene is TRBD1 (5 bases). The CDR3 runs 15 residues. The V and J ends lost 3 bases and 1 base respectively, with 9 bases between them. Germline loops: CDR1 SGHTA, CDR2 FQGNSA. The DNA for the CDR3 is TGTGCCAGCAGCTTCGCAGGGATGAACACCGGGGAGCTGTTTTTT. Protein product: CASSFAGMNTGELFF.

This sequence joins TRBV5-1 and TRBJ2-7, with TRBD2 matching over 13 bases. The CDR3 covers 16 residues. V dropped 4 bases and J dropped 8; count of bases not matched to a gene: 12. Germline loops: CDR1 SGHRS, CDR2 YFSETQ. The CDR3 loop reads CASSPGTSGALTKQYF. CDR3 coding DNA: TGCGCCAGCAGCCCTGGGACTAGCGGGGCCCTGACTAAGCAGTACTTC.

V and J are TRBV28 and TRBJ2-7, with a weak D call TRBD1 (5 bases). The CDR3 runs to 14 residues. The ends were cut back, 2 bases at V and 2 bases at J, with 10 bases in the middle. Germline V gives CDR1 MDHEN, CDR2 SYDVKM. CDR3 nucleotides: TGTGCCAGCAGTTTAGGTCAGGGAACCTACGAGCAGTACTTC. This encodes CASSLGQGTYEQYF.

The genes are TRBV5-4 and TRBJ2-7; possibly TRBD1 for D (6 bases). In germline, CDR1 is SGHNT, CDR2 YYREEE (reference sequence). The V end was cut by 1 base, the J end by 1 base, with 9 bases between. CDR3 length: 14 amino acids. The CDR3 coding sequence is TGTGCCAGCAGCTTGTCCGGACAGTCCTACGAGCAGTACTTC. This encodes CASSLSGQSYEQYF. Drawing the rest from reference TRBV5-4 and TRBJ2-7, the complete variable domain is ETGVTQSPTHLIKTRGQQVTLRCSSQSGHNTVSWYQQALGQGPQFIFQYYREEENGRGNFPPRFSGLQFPNYSSELNVNALELDDSALYLCASSLSGQSYEQYFGPGTRLTVT.

This chain links TRBV29-1 with TRBJ2-4; D remains ambiguous. The CDR3 consists of 11 residues. The V gene's germline CDR1 is SQVTM and CDR2 ANQGSEA. The V end was cut by 5 bases, the J end by 9 bases, with 11 bases between. CDR3: CSVRLLGIQYF. The CDR3 DNA reads as TGCAGCGTTCGTCTTCTCGGCATTCAGTACTTC.

The chain carries TRBV28 and TRBJ1-2, with D unresolved. CDR3 length: 16 residues. Germline V lookup: CDR1 MDHEN, CDR2 SYDVKM. The V end was cut by 7 bases, the J end by 0 bases, with 18 bases between. CDR3 sequence: CASTLFQYPANYGYTF. As DNA, the CDR3 is TGTGCCAGCACCCTCTTCCAGTATCCAGCTAACTATGGCTACACCTTC.

This clone was recorded once. V is TRBV9 and J is TRBJ2-3; 10 bases line up with TRBD2. There are 18 residues in the CDR3. Germline CDR1 is SGDLS and CDR2 is YYNGEE. V lost 0 bases to trimming and J lost 1 base; unmatched junction nucleotides: 8. CDR3 DNA sequence: TGTGCCAGCAGCGTAGGACCGAGGGGGACTAGCGGCACAGATACGCAGTATTTT. Amino acid sequence: CASSVGPRGTSGTDTQYF.

V gene TRBV9 combines with J gene TRBJ2-3; maybe TRBD1 (5 bases). Germline V lookup: CDR1 SGDLS, CDR2 YYNGEE. The CDR3 is 14 amino acids. Trimming removed 0 bases from V and 4 bases from J, with 9 bases in between. CDR3 nucleotide sequence: TGTGCCAGCAGCGTAGGTGGGGCGGCAGATACGCAGTATTTT. It is translated as CASSVGGAADTQYF.

This chain connects TRBV28 to TRBJ2-1; TRBD2 matches at 8 bases. This CDR3 comprises 13 residues. From germline, CDR1 is MDHEN and CDR2 SYDVKM. For the CDR3, the DNA is TGTAGCGGGAGCAGGAGCTCCTACAATGAGCAGTTCTTC. Protein sequence: CSGSRSSYNEQFF.

The V call is TRBV28, the J call TRBJ2-7, with 9 bases identical to TRBD2. Trimming at V came to 2 bases and at J to 6 bases, leaving 2 bases not matched to a gene. In germline, CDR1 is MDHEN, CDR2 SYDVKM. The CDR3 consists of 13 residues. The CDR3, as DNA: TGTGCCAGCAGTTTACTAGCGGGGATCGAGCAGTACTTC. Protein sequence: CASSLLAGIEQYF.

This rearrangement joins TRBV6-5 to TRBJ2-1, with TRBD1 identical over 9 bases. There are 15 residues in the CDR3. Trimming at V came to 2 bases and at J to 8 bases, leaving 7 bases not matched to a gene. CDR1 is MNHEY, CDR2 SVGAGI, per germline. The CDR3 nucleotides are TGTGCCAGCAGTTACGAGGGACAGGGAGGGGATGAGCAGTTCTTC. It is translated as CASSYEGQGGDEQFF.

The chain carries TRBV19 and TRBJ2-5, with TRBD2 identical over 12 bases. The ends lost 6 bases at V and 2 bases at J; junction bases unmatched: 7. The CDR3 covers 16 residues. Germline lookup yields CDR1 LNHDA and CDR2 SQIVND (reference sequence). The CDR3 DNA is TGTGCCAGTAGGCACGGACTAGCGGGACCTCAAGAGACCCAGTACTTC. Its protein product is CASRHGLAGPQETQYF.

V is TRBV6-1 and J is TRBJ2-5; 8 bases are a match to TRBD1. The CDR3 length is 15 residues. V shed 10 bases, J shed 5 bases, and the junction held 15 bases outside the gene matches. CDR1 and CDR2 (germline): MNHNS, SASEGT. The DNA of the CDR3 is TGTGCCACCACCCAACAGACAGGGGTATTGGAGACCCAGTACTTC. This encodes CATTQQTGVLETQYF.

The chain has TRBV7-3 and TRBJ2-3, with 7 bases identical to TRBD1. Germline trimming cut 5 bases from V and 3 bases from J; bases unmatched to any gene: 5. Per the germline V gene, CDR1 is SGHTA and CDR2 is FQGTGA. The CDR3 runs 14 residues. The CDR3 region has the DNA TGTGCCAGCAGCACCCAGGGGGAGACAGATACGCAGTATTTT. Its translation is CASSTQGETDTQYF.

The V gene is TRBV7-9, the J gene TRBJ2-7, with TRBD1 matching over 7 bases. The CDR3 contains 17 residues. Germline CDR1 and CDR2: SEHNR and FQNEAQ (reference sequence). After removal of 5 bases from V and 2 bases from J, the junction contained 15 bases not matched to a gene. Written as DNA, the CDR3 is TGTGCCAGCAGCGACTCTGGGACAGCCATCCCCACCTACGAGCAGTACTTC. Protein: CASSDSGTAIPTYEQYF.

The CDR3 sequence: CASSLGTGLTGELFF. As DNA, the CDR3 is TGCGCCAGCAGCTTGGGGACAGGGCTTACCGGGGAGCTGTTTTTT. This chain connects TRBV5-1 to TRBJ2-2; 8 bases fit TRBD1. Losses at the gene ends were 0 bases for V and 5 bases for J; bases not matched to a gene: 3. The CDR3 length is 15 residues. Germline CDR1 SGHRS, CDR2 YFSETQ. Together with reference TRBV5-1 and TRBJ2-2, the CDR3 gives the full variable domain: KAGVTQTPRYLIKTRGQQVTLSCSPISGHRSVSWYQQTPGQGLQFLFEYFSETQRNKGNFPGRFSGRQFSNSRSEMNVSTLELGDSALYLCASSLGTGLTGELFFGEGSRLTVL.

The chain couples TRBV5-1 to TRBJ2-5; 12 bases map to TRBD2. CDR1 is SGHRS, CDR2 YFSETQ, per germline. CDR3 length equals 16 residues. Trimming removed 4 bases from V and 5 bases from J; junction bases left unmatched: 9. The CDR3 reads CASSLPSGRAGETQYF. DNA of the CDR3: TGCGCCAGCAGCCTACCTAGCGGGAGGGCCGGGGAGACCCAGTACTTC.

Here the CDR3 DNA reads TGTGCCAGTAGTATTATCCCCCCTCGACAGGGGGCATCGGGAAACACCATATATTTT. It is translated as CASSIIPPRQGASGNTIYF. The J gene is TRBJ1-3, the V gene TRBV19; 10 bases match TRBD1. Losses at the gene ends were 3 bases for V and 4 bases for J; bases not matched to a gene: 15. The CDR3 consists of 19 residues. Germline V gives CDR1 LNHDA, CDR2 SQIVND (reference sequence).

The V and J genes are TRBV5-5 and TRBJ2-7, with D possibly being TRBD1 (6 bases). CDR3 length: 14 residues. V gave up 2 bases and J gave up 3 bases, with 12 bases separating them. Germline CDR1 SGHKS, CDR2 YYEKEE (reference sequence). CDR3 in DNA: TGTGCCAGCAGCTTCGGGGACACCTACTACGAGCAGTACTTC. Amino acid sequence: CASSFGDTYYEQYF.

CDR3 sequence (DNA): TGTGCCAGAGGGAGTGGGACCAGGGGGCTTGGCTACACCTTC. As protein: CARGSGTRGLGYTF. The rearrangement uses TRBV2 and TRBJ1-2; 8 nucleotides match TRBD1. Germline loops: CDR1 SNHLY, CDR2 FYNNEI. Unmatched junction bases numbered 13, after V lost 9 bases and J lost 7 bases. This CDR3 region has 14 residues.

The chain employs TRBV28 and TRBJ1-1; D call uncertain. V was trimmed by 1 base and J by 1 base, leaving 13 bases between them. Per germline, CDR1 MDHEN and CDR2 SYDVKM. This CDR3 has 16 amino acids. CDR3 nucleotides: TGTGCCAGCAGTTTATCTATAGGCGACACGAACACTGAAGCTTTCTTT. Translation gives CASSLSIGDTNTEAFF. The full variable domain, rest sourced from reference TRBV28 and TRBJ1-1, is DVKVTQSSRYLVKRTGEKVFLECVQDMDHENMFWYRQDPGLGLRLIYFSYDVKMKEKGDIPEGYSVSREKKERFSLILESASTNQTSMYLCASSLSIGDTNTEAFFGQGTRLTVV.

The rearrangement joins TRBV5-1 to TRBJ2-1, with a tentative D call TRBD2 (6 bases). CDR3 size: 14 residues. V shed 2 bases and J shed 6 bases, with 12 bases lying between them. Per the germline V gene, CDR1 is SGHRS and CDR2 is YFSETQ. Here the CDR3 reads CASSFRGLFNEQFF. CDR3 DNA: TGCGCCAGCAGCTTCCGGGGACTTTTCAATGAGCAGTTCTTC.